What follows is one TCR beta chain and its context. These data are taken from a study of blood T cell repertoires in COVID-19. Across the whole study: There were acute and convalescent COVID-19 samples, and they came from the United States, Italy and Spain.

Enrollment of patients from Seattle took place during active infection, with longitudinal follow-up. Original methodology: Amplification of reference gene primers provided the estimated nucleated cell counts. This table comes from immunoSEQ multiplex PCR, and its TCRdb copy is limited to in-frame clones, with some not included. V and J calls and clone size are those listed in that table; D and trimming were worked out from the DNA. The data show about 440,000 clones, with around 89% seen just once and roughly 12% held by the top ten. Trimming took 5 bases from V and 1 from J, leaving 3 bases between them. In germline, CDR1 is MDHEN, CDR2 SYDVKM. The CDR3 is 12 amino acids.

The sequencing input was peripheral blood. The chain uses TRBV28 and TRBJ2-4; D uncertain. The clonotype was recovered from a woman in her fifties or sixties with COVID-19, enrolled during active disease. The CDR3 DNA follows: TGTGCCAGCAGTCCGGCCAAAAACATTCAGTACTTC. Its translation is CASSPAKNIQYF.